A single sample gave rise to the 15 T cell receptor beta chains below, sequenced in a study of T-cell memory formation after mild COVID-19. MiXCR was run by TCRdb on the 5' RACE reads, yielding one entry per CDR3 protein. In the table there are over 150,000 distinct CDR3 sequences, about a fifth of which are singletons. Specimen: PBMCs or a T cell subset sorted from them (not recorded which). The source is an adult woman who had mild COVID-19 (a few samples of this study predate the infection). Cell type and time point are not known.

The genes are TRBV12-3 or TRBV12-4 and TRBJ2-7, with 7 bases identical to TRBD2. This CDR3 region has 15 residues. With 3 bases clipped from V and 0 bases from J, the junction kept 5 bases outside the gene matches. The CDR3 nucleotides read TGTGCCAGCAGTTTCCCTAGCGGATTCTCCTACGAGCAGTACTTC. Its translation is CASSFPSGFSYEQYF.

This clonotype occurred a few times. The chain joins TRBV9 to TRBJ2-1; D might be TRBD1 (5 bases). Per germline, CDR1 SGDLS and CDR2 YYNGEE. Trimming took 0 bases from V and 6 from J, leaving 10 bases between them. The CDR3 is made up of 14 amino acids. The CDR3 is CASSVDLRGNEQFF. The DNA for the CDR3 is TGTGCCAGCAGCGTAGATTTAAGGGGCAATGAGCAGTTCTTC.

The rearrangement joins TRBV5-1 to TRBJ1-2; 7 nucleotides agree with TRBD1. J was trimmed by 2 bases and V by 4 bases; bases with no gene match: 8. This CDR3 is 15 amino acids long. Germline V gene lookup returns CDR1 SGHRS and CDR2 YFSETQ. The CDR3 sequence is CASSHDRAQNYGYTF. CDR3 sequence (DNA): TGCGCCAGCAGCCACGACAGGGCCCAAAACTATGGCTACACCTTC.

The V gene is TRBV9, the J gene TRBJ1-2; D not resolved. Trimming took 4 bases from V and 7 from J, leaving 20 bases between them. Germline loops: CDR1 SGDLS, CDR2 YYNGEE. The length of the CDR3 is 15 residues. CDR3 sequence: CASSNNPGFASGYTF. CDR3 sequence (DNA): TGTGCCAGCAGCAACAATCCGGGATTCGCTAGTGGCTACACCTTC.

The chain joins TRBV5-1 to TRBJ2-2; 10 bases align to TRBD1. From germline, CDR1 is SGHRS and CDR2 YFSETQ. The CDR3 has 15 residues. V lost 1 base and J lost 6; bases outside the gene matches: 3. DNA of the CDR3: TGCGCCAGCAGCTTGTGGACAGGGGGTTCCGGGGAGCTGTTTTTT. Its protein is CASSLWTGGSGELFF.

This clonotype was seen more than once but under ten times. The rearrangement uses TRBV7-9 and TRBJ2-3; the D call may be TRBD1 or TRBD2 (6 bases each). V gave up 3 bases and J gave up 2 bases, with 9 bases separating them. This CDR3 contains 14 residues. Germline lookup yields CDR1 SEHNR and CDR2 FQNEAQ (reference sequence). The CDR3 sequence is CASSLRDITDTQYF. The CDR3 DNA sequence: TGTGCCAGCAGCTTGCGGGACATCACAGATACGCAGTATTTT.

This clonotype was detected ten times or more. The chain joins TRBV5-1 to TRBJ2-1; D may correspond to TRBD1 or TRBD2 (5 bases each). Trimming pared 2 bases from V and 0 bases from J, leaving 6 bases between. This CDR3 has 14 amino acids. Looked up from germline, CDR1 is SGHRS and CDR2 is YFSETQ. The CDR3 DNA reads as TGCGCCAGCAGCTTAGGGACCTCCTACAATGAGCAGTTCTTC. It specifies CASSLGTSYNEQFF.

The rearrangement joins TRBV6-5 to TRBJ2-3; D is ambiguous. Trimming removed 1 base from V and 1 base from J, with 3 bases in between. The CDR3 loop spans 13 amino acids. The V gene's germline CDR1 is MNHEY and CDR2 SVGAGI. Here the CDR3 DNA reads TGTGCCAGCAGTTACTATCGCACAGATACGCAGTATTTT. Translation: CASSYYRTDTQYF.

This chain links TRBV16 with TRBJ1-4; a weak D match, TRBD1 (5 bases). V was clipped by 5 bases and J by 6 bases, with 10 bases between them. The CDR3 covers 13 residues. Germline V gives CDR1 KGHSY, CDR2 FQNENV. The CDR3 sequence: CASSGTLDEKLFF. Here the CDR3 DNA reads TGTGCCAGCAGCGGGACCCTTGATGAAAAACTGTTTTTT.

J is TRBJ2-1 and V is TRBV12-3 or TRBV12-4; no reliable D call. CDR3 length: 13 amino acids. The V gene lost 5 bases and the J gene lost 5 bases, with 10 bases spanning the gap. CDR3: CASSPSLDNEQFF. CDR3 bases: TGTGCCAGCAGTCCCAGCCTGGACAATGAGCAGTTCTTC.

The V call is TRBV9, the J call TRBJ2-3; 10 positions match TRBD2. The CDR3 runs to 16 residues. The V gene's germline CDR1 is SGDLS and CDR2 YYNGEE. The J segment lost 5 bases and the V segment lost 4 bases, leaving 10 bases of the junction unmatched. DNA for the CDR3: TGTGCCAGCAGCCTCCTAGCGGGAGTACTCCTAGATACGCAGTATTTT. Residues: CASSLLAGVLLDTQYF.

As to this clonotype: At one end, the junction sequence differs from germline, possibly due to a read error. The V gene is TRBV19, the J gene TRBJ2-7; no clear D gene. CDR3 length equals 14 residues. CDR1 and CDR2 from the germline V gene are LNHDA and SQIVND (reference sequence). This CDR3 is CASSMSVSSYEKYF. The DNA for the CDR3 is TGTGCCAGTAGTATGAGTGTCAGCTCCTACGAGAAGTACTTC.

The chain uses TRBV2 and TRBJ2-4, with 9 bases that match TRBD2. Germline V gives CDR1 SNHLY, CDR2 FYNNEI. This CDR3 region has 20 residues. V was pared by 1 base and J by 0 bases, with 13 bases of the junction left unmatched. The DNA of the CDR3 is TGTGCCAGCAGTGAAGTGTATGGCGGGGGGGCAACTATAGCCAAAAACATTCAGTACTTC. Protein sequence: CASSEVYGGGATIAKNIQYF.

The genes are TRBV11-3 and TRBJ2-1, with D perhaps TRBD2 (6 bases). V lost 8 bases and J 4 bases, leaving 9 bases between the germline ends. CDR3 size: 12 residues. Germline V gene lookup returns CDR1 SGHNT and CDR2 YENEEA. CDR3 DNA sequence: TGTGCCAGCGCGGGACTTTACAATGAGCAGTTCTTC. Translating it yields CASAGLYNEQFF.

V is TRBV7-3 and J is TRBJ2-3; TRBD1 is a possible D gene (6 bases). The V and J ends lost 4 bases and 0 bases respectively, with 20 bases between them. This CDR3 comprises 18 residues. Per germline, CDR1 SGHTA and CDR2 FQGTGA. The DNA of the CDR3 is TGTGCCAGCAGCTACCACCTCAGGACAGACGCTAGCACAGATACGCAGTATTTT. Translation: CASSYHLRTDASTDTQYF.